This T cell receptor (beta chain) stems from a study of immune cell composition in non-small cell lung cancer. About this clone itself: What it binds is not known.

Study observations and caveats: Tumour-reactive clones were not shown to match dominant in vivo tumour clones.

CDR3 length: 15 amino acids. V was clipped by 5 bases and J by 3 bases; unmatched bases: 5. Germline CDR1 is KGHSH and CDR2 is LQKENI. Clones were sequenced by immunoSEQ multiplex PCR, and TCRdb holds only the in-frame ones, with some missing. The sample lists 3,000 to 3,500 clones, 79% occurring once. This rearrangement joins TRBV18 to TRBJ2-1; 9 nucleotides agree with TRBD1. The receptor was derived from a human donor with non-small cell lung cancer. Sequencing was done on a sample of lung tumor tissue. CDR3: CASSSGTGLYNEQFF. In DNA form, the CDR3 reads TGTGCCAGCTCATCCGGGACAGGGCTCTACAATGAGCAGTTCTTC.